The 21 T cell receptor beta chains reported below all come from one sample, sequenced in a study of blood T cell repertoires in COVID-19. The assay was immunoSEQ multiplex PCR, and TCRdb's table has in-frame clones only and misses some. The sample includes approximately 480,000 clones, approximately 92% seen only once; the top ten take about 1%. The specimen sequenced was peripheral blood. These receptors came from a man younger than 35 with COVID-19, enrolled during active disease.

The chain employs TRBV5-1 and TRBJ2-5; D unresolved. The CDR3 extends over 13 amino acids. Trimming left V 0 bases short and J 1 base short, with 4 bases between. Germline CDR1 reads SGHRS; CDR2 reads YFSETQ. The chain's CDR3 is CASSLELQETQYF. In DNA, the CDR3 is TGCGCCAGCAGCTTGGAGCTCCAAGAGACCCAGTACTTC.

The CDR3 bases are TGTGCCACCAGTGAGACCTCCGGGGGATACAATGAGCAGTTCTTC. This gives the protein CATSETSGGYNEQFF. The chain employs TRBV24-1 and TRBJ2-1; weak D call: TRBD2 (6 bases). This CDR3 is 15 amino acids long. V lost 4 bases to trimming and J lost 4 bases, with 13 bases between them. Germline-derived CDR1 and CDR2 are KGHDR and SFDVKD.

The V and J genes are TRBV24-1 and TRBJ2-2; TRBD2 might be the D (5 bases). Trimming took off 4 bases at V and 4 bases at J, with 12 bases between the two ends. The CDR3 has 15 residues. Germline CDR1 is KGHDR and CDR2 is SFDVKD. Written as DNA, the CDR3 is TGTGCCACCAGTGAGTGGAATGAGGGCACCGGGGAGCTGTTTTTT. This translates into CATSEWNEGTGELFF.

The chain combines TRBV13 with TRBJ2-7, with 8 bases identical to TRBD2. Trimming removed 5 bases from V and 5 bases from J; junction bases left unmatched: 5. Germline assignment: CDR1 PRHDT and CDR2 FYEKMQ (reference sequence). CDR3 length: 13 amino acids. Here the CDR3 DNA reads TGTGCCAGCAGCCCGGCACTAGCGGACGAGCAGTACTTC. This sequence encodes CASSPALADEQYF.

The chain joins TRBV7-2 to TRBJ2-7, with 9 bases fitting TRBD1. Germline CDR1 SGHTA, CDR2 FQGNSA. The CDR3 loop spans 16 amino acids. Germline trimming cut 1 base from V and 2 bases from J; bases unmatched to any gene: 6. The CDR3 region has the DNA TGTGCCAGCAGCTTAGTACGGGACAGGGTAACCTACGAGCAGTACTTC. It codes for CASSLVRDRVTYEQYF.

The V call is TRBV2, the J call TRBJ1-2, with 7 bases identical to TRBD1. With 6 bases clipped from V and 7 bases from J, the junction kept 11 bases outside the gene matches. Germline values: CDR1 SNHLY, CDR2 FYNNEI. The CDR3 loop spans 14 amino acids. CDR3 region: CASRMTGPRSGYTF. The CDR3 DNA reads TGTGCCAGCAGGATGACAGGGCCCCGGTCTGGCTACACCTTC.

The chain couples TRBV5-5 to TRBJ2-1, with D perhaps TRBD2 (6 bases). This CDR3 has 15 amino acids. CDR1 is SGHKS, CDR2 YYEKEE, per germline (reference sequence). The V gene lost 5 bases and the J gene lost 6 bases, with 18 bases spanning the gap. The CDR3 loop is CASSLFSGGVNEQFF. In nucleotides, the CDR3 is TGTGCCAGCAGTTTATTTAGCGGAGGGGTCAATGAGCAGTTCTTC.

The genes are TRBV10-3 and TRBJ2-7; the match to TRBD2 covers 8 bases. The germline V gene encodes CDR1 ENHRY and CDR2 SYGVKD. This CDR3 is built from 13 residues. Trimming took 7 bases from V and 5 from J; bases not matched to a gene: 7. The CDR3 spells CAIKEREIHEQYF. The DNA of the CDR3 is TGTGCCATCAAGGAGCGGGAGATACACGAGCAGTACTTC.

This chain uses TRBV3-1 (or the pseudogene TRBV3-2) with TRBJ1-1, with D possibly TRBD1 on 5 matching bases. Germline CDR1 is LGHDT and CDR2 is YNNKEL (reference sequence). There are 14 residues in the CDR3. The V end lost 5 bases, the J end lost 7 bases, and 17 bases lay between the germline ends. CDR3 sequence: CASSYGWGESEAFF. CDR3 DNA sequence: TGTGCCAGCAGCTACGGGTGGGGGGAAAGTGAAGCTTTCTTT.

The chain carries TRBV24-1 and TRBJ1-2; D gene ambiguous. CDR3 length equals 12 residues. CDR1 is KGHDR, CDR2 SFDVKD, per germline. Trimming removed 10 bases at V and 4 bases at J, with 12 bases between. The CDR3 here is CATIGPGYGYTF. The CDR3 DNA reads TGTGCCACAATAGGCCCGGGCTATGGCTACACCTTC.

CDR3 sequence: CASSASGFDGYTF. CDR3 DNA: TGTGCCAGCAGCGCCTCAGGGTTCGATGGCTACACCTTC. The V call is TRBV11-2, the J call TRBJ1-2, with a weak D call TRBD1 (5 bases). CDR1 and CDR2 (germline): SGHAT, FQNNGV. V was pared by 5 bases and J by 6 bases, with 13 bases between. The CDR3 is 13 residues long. The full variable domain, rest sourced from reference TRBV11-2 and TRBJ1-2, is EAGVAQSPRYKIIEKRQSVAFWCNPISGHATLYWYQQILGQGPKLLIQFQNNGVVDDSQLPKDRFSAERLKGVDSTLKIQPAKLEDSAVYLCASSASGFDGYTFGSGTRLTVV.

This clone was recorded a few times. The J gene is TRBJ2-1, the V gene TRBV6-1; D perhaps matches TRBD2 (5 bases). The V gene lost 0 bases and the J gene lost 10 bases, with 16 bases spanning the gap. Germline V gene lookup returns CDR1 MNHNS and CDR2 SASEGT. This CDR3 region has 15 residues. The CDR3 nucleotides read TGTGCCAGCAGTGAAGCAGGCACTAGTGTTCGAGAGCAGTTCTTC. Its translation: CASSEAGTSVREQFF.

A single count supports this clone. This chain uses TRBV6-5 with TRBJ2-1, with 7 nucleotides matching TRBD2. The CDR3 totals 13 residues. Germline V lookup: CDR1 MNHEY, CDR2 SVGAGI. The junction had 7 bases not matched to a gene; V was cut back by 6 bases and J by 8 bases. Here the CDR3 reads CASRTGLFHEQFF. The CDR3 bases are TGTGCCAGCAGGACGGGACTATTTCATGAGCAGTTCTTC.

V gene TRBV2 combines with J gene TRBJ2-5; D unclear. Germline assignment: CDR1 SNHLY and CDR2 FYNNEI. Trimming pared 8 bases from V and 5 bases from J, leaving 12 bases between. CDR3 size: 12 residues. Here the CDR3 reads CASDSRRETQYF. The CDR3 DNA reads TGTGCCAGCGACTCACGAAGGGAGACCCAGTACTTC.

J is TRBJ2-7 and V is TRBV19, with TRBD1 matching over 8 bases. Germline CDR1 and CDR2: LNHDA and SQIVND (reference sequence). This CDR3 is 13 amino acids long. The J segment lost 4 bases and the V segment lost 4 bases, leaving 3 bases of the junction unmatched. Here the CDR3 reads CASSRRQGYEQYF. Here the CDR3 DNA reads TGTGCCAGTAGTAGAAGACAGGGGTACGAGCAGTACTTC.

J is TRBJ1-1 and V is TRBV30; 7 bases fit TRBD1. The CDR3 is made up of 13 amino acids. The junction had 5 bases not matched to a gene; V was cut back by 3 bases and J by 4 bases. The germline CDR1 and CDR2 sequences are GTSNPN and SVGIG (reference sequence). The CDR3 loop reads CAWRGQSSTEAFF. In DNA, the CDR3 is TGTGCCTGGAGGGGACAGTCAAGCACTGAAGCTTTCTTT.

In this sample, this clone turned up once. CDR3 DNA: TGTGCCAGCAGCTTAAGGGACAGGACAGTGATTAATGAAAAACTGTTTTTT. It translates to CASSLRDRTVINEKLFF. The chain uses TRBV11-2 and TRBJ1-4, with 8 positions matching TRBD1. The V segment lost 2 bases and the J segment 4 bases; nucleotides outside the gene matches: 9. Germline CDR1 is SGHAT and CDR2 is FQNNGV. The CDR3 has 17 amino acids.

This clone was seen a single time. The chain recombines TRBV27 with TRBJ2-1; D is ambiguous. The CDR3 is 13 residues long. Germline loops: CDR1 MNHEY, CDR2 SMNVEV (reference sequence). Trimming pared 3 bases from V and 10 bases from J, leaving 13 bases between. DNA of the CDR3: TGTGCCAGCAGTTTCCTCCCTTTCCAGGAGCAGTTCTTC. This translates into CASSFLPFQEQFF.

The CDR3 loop is CASSPAGTGKYEQYF. In nucleotides, the CDR3 is TGCGCCAGCAGCCCTGCCGGGACAGGGAAATACGAGCAGTACTTC. This chain links TRBV5-1 with TRBJ2-7, with 9 bases that match TRBD1. CDR1 is SGHRS and CDR2 is YFSETQ in the germline V gene. V gave up 4 bases and J gave up 4 bases; unmatched junction bases: 9. This CDR3 spans 15 amino acids.

This chain uses TRBV2 with TRBJ1-5; no definite D call. Germline V gene lookup returns CDR1 SNHLY and CDR2 FYNNEI. The CDR3 totals 15 residues. V was trimmed by 6 bases and J by 6 bases, leaving 18 bases between them. The CDR3 DNA reads as TGTGCCAGCAGATTGATGGACCTGAGGGCTCAGCCCCAGCATTTT. Its translation: CASRLMDLRAQPQHF.

This clone was counted at least ten times. V usage is TRBV10-3 and J usage is TRBJ2-1, with TRBD2 matching 10 bases. Losses at the gene ends were 11 bases for V and 0 bases for J; bases not matched to a gene: 7. Per the germline V gene, CDR1 is ENHRY and CDR2 is SYGVKD. The length of the CDR3 is 15 residues. The CDR3 region is CAAEAGGASYNEQFF. CDR3 DNA: TGTGCCGCCGAAGCGGGGGGGGCCTCCTACAATGAGCAGTTCTTC.